What follows are 3 T cell receptor beta chains derived from one specimen sequenced in a study of T cell responses to AZD1222 COVID-19 vaccine. Here immunoSEQ multiplex PCR was the method, and the copy in TCRdb shows in-frame clones only, minus some. The sample records under 150,000 clones, around 90% being singletons. Sequenced here: peripheral blood, sampled on day 0 of AZD1222 vaccination. The source of these receptors is an adult in good health.

V is TRBV23-1 and J is TRBJ2-5; 9 positions agree with TRBD1. TRBV23-1 is an ORF; its function is uncertain. V lost 3 bases to trimming and J lost 6 bases; unmatched junction nucleotides: 8. CDR3 length: 15 amino acids. CDR3 amino acids: CASSQRDRARKTQYF. The CDR3 DNA follows: TGCGCCAGCAGTCAGCGGGACAGGGCAAGGAAGACCCAGTACTTC.

The chain recombines TRBV30 with TRBJ2-7, with D possibly TRBD2 on 6 matching bases. From germline, CDR1 is GTSNPN and CDR2 SVGIG (reference sequence). The CDR3 loop spans 12 amino acids. Between the trimmed V and J ends, which lost 1 base and 2 bases, there was a span of 6 bases. The CDR3 sequence: CAWSGGTYEQYF. Written as DNA, the CDR3 is TGTGCCTGGAGTGGCGGGACCTACGAGCAGTACTTC.

Here the CDR3 DNA reads TGTGCCATCAGTGAAGGGGGGCCGGTGATCCCTGAAGCTTTCTTT. This translates into CAISEGGPVIPEAFF. J is TRBJ1-1 and V is TRBV10-3, with a possible D match to TRBD1 (6 bases). CDR1 ENHRY and CDR2 SYGVKD come from the germline V gene. This CDR3 has 15 residues. Between the trimmed V and J ends, which lost 3 bases and 6 bases, there was a span of 17 bases.